This TCR beta chain was identified during a study of blood T cell repertoires in COVID-19. The overall study: Samples of COVID-19 (acute and convalescent) were obtained from the United States, Italy and Spain. From T cells, B-cell-depleted T cells, or PBMCs came the material, which was cDNA or gDNA.

Here immunoSEQ multiplex PCR was the method, and the copy in TCRdb shows in-frame clones only, minus some. The sample consists of about 220,000 clones, around three quarters of them appearing once. Looked up from germline, CDR1 is SGHDT and CDR2 is YYEEEE. The V end lost 1 base, the J end lost 4 bases, and 12 bases lay between the germline ends. This CDR3 spans 16 amino acids. The clonotype comes from a woman in her 70s with acute or convalescent COVID-19. Sequences were obtained from peripheral blood. This chain links TRBV5-6 with TRBJ1-6; tentative D call: TRBD1 (5 bases). The CDR3 protein is CASSLISGLYNSPLHF. In DNA form, the CDR3 reads TGTGCCAGCAGCTTGATATCGGGACTGTATAATTCACCCCTCCACTTT.